Each of the 8 T cell receptor beta chains below was sequenced from the same sample in a study of regulatory T cells in long-lasting Graves disease. Arm-PCR of CDR3 regions with iRepertoire HTBI primers generated TCR beta libraries. TCRdb called the multiplex PCR reads again in MiXCR, with one record for every CDR3 protein. The sample has 350,000 to 450,000 distinct CDR3 sequences, roughly 15% seen once. The time point: newly diagnosed GD, antithyroid drugs for less than 3 months. There was RNA extracted from PBMCs, and the TCR library was made from it. These sequences were also reported in another study, on T cells in Graves' hyperthyroidism and ophthalmopathy.

The sample here was peripheral blood mononuclear cells (PBMCs), taken at new diagnosis, from a patient treated with antithyroid drugs. The receptors originated from a woman aged 40 to 49 with Graves disease.

This clonotype was detected many times. The chain employs TRBV27 and TRBJ2-3, with 12 bases that match TRBD2. With 3 bases clipped from V and 0 bases from J, the junction kept 7 bases outside the gene matches. This CDR3 has 18 residues. The germline V gene encodes CDR1 MNHEY and CDR2 SMNVEV (reference sequence). In nucleotides, the CDR3 is TGTGCCAGCAGTTTTTTGCTAGCGGGAGGGCCTAGCACAGATACGCAGTATTTT. It codes for CASSFLLAGGPSTDTQYF.

This clonotype was seen ten or more times. V usage is TRBV19 and J usage is TRBJ1-4, with D hard to call. In germline, CDR1 is LNHDA, CDR2 SQIVND (reference sequence). Deletions cut 5 bases from V and 4 bases from J, with 8 bases between. This CDR3 region has 13 residues. CDR3 in DNA: TGTGCCAGTAGTCACGGGTATAATGAAAAACTGTTTTTT. Protein: CASSHGYNEKLFF.

In the case of this clonotype: This may arise from a read error, as a much more abundant clone is one base away. Written as DNA, the CDR3 is TGTGCCAGCAGCCTCCGGACAAATACCTACGAGCAGTTCTTC. As protein: CASSLRTNTYEQFF. The chain employs TRBV27 and TRBJ2-1, with D maybe TRBD1 (5 bases). The CDR3 totals 14 residues. The ends were cut back, 6 bases at V and 10 bases at J, with 19 bases in the middle. Per the germline V gene, CDR1 is MNHEY and CDR2 is SMNVEV (reference sequence).

This clonotype was detected ten times or more. V is TRBV19 and J is TRBJ2-6, with D unresolved. CDR1 and CDR2 from the germline V gene are LNHDA and SQIVND (reference sequence). Trimming pared 0 bases from V and 1 base from J, leaving 4 bases between. The CDR3 spans 15 residues. The CDR3: CASSIDISGANVLTF. The CDR3 DNA reads as TGTGCCAGTAGTATAGACATATCTGGGGCCAACGTCCTGACTTTC.

This clonotype was observed at least ten times. This rearrangement joins TRBV28 to TRBJ1-2, with 7 bases matching TRBD1. The CDR3 extends over 14 amino acids. The trim removed 5 bases at V and 3 bases at J, leaving 6 bases unmatched. Per the germline V gene, CDR1 is MDHEN and CDR2 is SYDVKM. The CDR3 DNA is TGTGCCAGCAGTCCCCCCACAGGGGACTATGGCTACACCTTC. Encoded protein: CASSPPTGDYGYTF.

This clonotype was seen a few times. The CDR3 bases are TGCAGTGCTAGAGATCCGAGGGGGGACAATGAGCAGTTCTTC. As protein: CSARDPRGDNEQFF. The genes are TRBV20-1 and TRBJ2-1; D may match TRBD1 or TRBD2 (6 bases each). V lost 0 bases, J lost 5 bases, and 11 bases lay in between. Germline values: CDR1 DFQATT, CDR2 SNEGSKA (reference sequence). The CDR3 length is 14 residues.

This clonotype was found many times. CDR3 bases: TGTGCCAGCAGTGAACAGGGTGGAGGAAGAAATCAGCCCCAGCATTTT. It specifies CASSEQGGGRNQPQHF. The V gene is TRBV6-1, the J gene TRBJ1-5, with D perhaps matching TRBD1 (5 bases). CDR1 and CDR2 (germline): MNHNS, SASEGT. The V and J ends lost 2 bases and 4 bases respectively, with 15 bases between them. The CDR3 totals 16 residues.

The table lists this clonotype with a few counts. The chain couples TRBV20-1 to TRBJ2-1; no definite D call. CDR3 length: 14 amino acids. Germline CDR1 is DFQATT and CDR2 is SNEGSKA (reference sequence). With 2 bases removed from V and 6 bases from J, the gap between germline ends came to 14 bases. As DNA, the CDR3 is TGCAGTGCTAGACCTTGGAATGTAGTCAATGAGCAGTTCTTC. It yields the protein CSARPWNVVNEQFF.